Presented here are 10 T cell receptor beta chains from one specimen sequenced in a study of blood T cell repertoires in COVID-19. The data were produced by immunoSEQ multiplex PCR, yet TCRdb's version contains in-frame clones alone and is incomplete. The sample carries 330,000 or so clones, about nine tenths recorded once. Sequencing was performed on PBMCs or T cells enriched from blood (not recorded which). The source of these receptors is a woman aged 25 to 45 who had been exposed to COVID-19.

Details on this clone: Additional DNA sequences in this sample encode the identical CDR3. The chain uses TRBV5-1 and TRBJ2-7; 9 bases align to TRBD2. Losses at the gene ends were 4 bases for V and 4 bases for J; bases not matched to a gene: 6. The germline V gene has CDR1 SGHRS and CDR2 YFSETQ. The length of the CDR3 is 14 residues. The chain's CDR3 is CASSPGLAPYEQYF. CDR3 coding DNA: TGCGCCAGCAGCCCGGGACTAGCCCCTTACGAGCAGTACTTC.

This chain uses TRBV6-1 with TRBJ2-1, with 8 bases identical to TRBD2. Per germline, CDR1 MNHNS and CDR2 SASEGT. V shed 4 bases and J 5 bases; nucleotides not matched to a gene: 7. The CDR3 contains 15 residues. This CDR3 reads CASSAGGPSNNEQFF. The CDR3 DNA reads as TGTGCCAGCAGTGCGGGAGGGCCTTCGAACAATGAGCAGTTCTTC.

The chain employs TRBV29-1 and TRBJ2-5; 9 bases are a match to TRBD2. The germline CDR1 and CDR2 sequences are SQVTM and ANQGSEA. The CDR3 length is 12 residues. Trimming at V came to 4 bases and at J to 4 bases, leaving 1 base not matched to a gene. DNA for the CDR3: TGCAGCGTTGGGCGGGAGGGAGAGACCCAGTACTTC. As protein: CSVGREGETQYF.

This chain uses TRBV5-1 with TRBJ2-1; either TRBD1 or TRBD2 may supply D (5 bases each). V gave up 4 bases and J gave up 0 bases, with 11 bases separating them. Looked up from germline, CDR1 is SGHRS and CDR2 is YFSETQ. CDR3 length: 15 amino acids. As DNA, the CDR3 is TGCGCCAGCAGCCTGGACACTAGCTCCTACAATGAGCAGTTCTTC. Translated: CASSLDTSSYNEQFF. Full variable domain (missing parts from reference TRBV5-1 and TRBJ2-1): KAGVTQTPRYLIKTRGQQVTLSCSPISGHRSVSWYQQTPGQGLQFLFEYFSETQRNKGNFPGRFSGRQFSNSRSEMNVSTLELGDSALYLCASSLDTSSYNEQFFGPGTRLTVL.

This clone appeared a few times. The V call is TRBV10-1, the J call TRBJ2-2; 10 bases are a match to TRBD2. The CDR3 has 15 residues. Trimming cost V 3 bases and J 2 bases; bases outside gene matches: 0. Germline V CDR1 and CDR2: WNHNN, SYGVQD (reference sequence). This chain's CDR3 is CASSELAGNTGELFF. CDR3 DNA sequence: TGCGCCAGCAGTGAACTAGCGGGAAACACCGGGGAGCTGTTTTTT.

In this sample, this clone turned up once. The rearrangement links TRBV11-2 to TRBJ2-1; D may be TRBD1 (5 bases). CDR3 length: 13 amino acids. V was trimmed by 5 bases and J by 9 bases, leaving 14 bases between them. Germline CDR1 reads SGHAT; CDR2 reads FQNNGV. CDR3 sequence: CASSQLRVSEQFF. CDR3 coding DNA: TGTGCCAGCAGCCAACTCAGGGTGAGTGAGCAGTTCTTC. The entire variable domain, with the rest obtained from reference TRBV11-2 and TRBJ2-1, is as follows: EAGVAQSPRYKIIEKRQSVAFWCNPISGHATLYWYQQILGQGPKLLIQFQNNGVVDDSQLPKDRFSAERLKGVDSTLKIQPAKLEDSAVYLCASSQLRVSEQFFGPGTRLTVL.

CDR3 sequence (DNA): TGTGCCAGCTCCCGGGACTCTTCAACTAATGAAAAACTGTTTTTT. Encoded protein: CASSRDSSTNEKLFF. The V call is TRBV18, the J call TRBJ1-4; D is perhaps TRBD1 (5 bases). Per germline, CDR1 KGHSH and CDR2 LQKENI. The CDR3 runs to 15 residues. Between the trimmed V and J ends, which lost 6 bases and 0 bases, there was a span of 11 bases.

J is TRBJ2-5 and V is TRBV5-1; no definite D call. This CDR3 is built from 14 residues. Germline CDR1 is SGHRS and CDR2 is YFSETQ. The germline V and J ends were trimmed by 4 bases and 0 bases, with 10 bases remaining between them. The CDR3 reads CASSAANYQETQYF. CDR3 DNA: TGCGCCAGCAGCGCGGCAAATTACCAAGAGACCCAGTACTTC.

This clone was counted once. The rearrangement uses TRBV6-4 and TRBJ2-1, with 8 positions matching TRBD2. The CDR3 is made up of 13 amino acids. CDR1 and CDR2 from the germline V gene are MRHNA and SNTAGT. J was trimmed by 6 bases and V by 3 bases; bases with no gene match: 1. CDR3 in DNA: TGTGCCAGCAGTGAAGGGACTAGCAATGAGCAGTTCTTC. It codes for CASSEGTSNEQFF.

This sequence joins TRBV10-3 and TRBJ1-4, with 11 positions matching TRBD1. This CDR3 is built from 15 residues. V trimming: 2 bases; J trimming: 10 bases; junction bases outside the gene matches: 6. CDR1 and CDR2 (germline): ENHRY, SYGVKD. This CDR3 reads CAISENTGTGGKLFF. CDR3 nucleotide sequence: TGTGCCATCAGTGAGAACACCGGGACAGGGGGAAAACTGTTTTTT.